These T cell receptor beta chains were read from a single sample in a study of regulatory T cells in long-lasting Graves disease. TCRdb reanalysed the multiplex PCR reads using MiXCR and keeps one entry per CDR3 protein. The sample contains about 470,000 distinct CDR3 sequences, about 15% of which appear only once. The same sample was also studied in work on T cells in Graves' hyperthyroidism and ophthalmopathy.

The specimen comprised peripheral blood mononuclear cells (PBMCs), sampled at new diagnosis, from a patient treated with antithyroid drugs. Receptors originate from a woman younger than 45 with Graves disease. The CDR3 runs from the conserved cysteine through the conserved F or W. A D gene is named only where the DNA matches it firmly. Not all rows give a size; the values are once, few, many and, for expanded clones, a class.

j_call | d_call | cdr3_length | v_call | clone_size | cdr3_aa | cdr3_nt
TRBJ2-7 | NA | 15 | TRBV12-3/TRBV12-4 | many | CASSRDRPSSYEQYF | TGTGCCAGCAGTCGAGACAGACCCAGCTCCTACGAGCAGTACTTC
TRBJ2-3 | TRBD2 | 15 | TRBV2 | once | CAILPTSAEVDTQYF | TGTGCCATCCTCCCGACTAGCGCTGAGGTGGATACGCAGTATTTT
TRBJ2-1 | NA | 16 | TRBV11-2 | many | CASSPPGGSSYNEQFF | TGTGCCAGCTCCCCACCGGGTGGGAGCTCCTACAATGAGCAGTTCTTC
TRBJ2-7 | NA | 15 | TRBV4-1 | NA | CASSPFEGEYYEQYF | TGCGCCAGCAGCCCTTTTGAGGGAGAGTACTACGAGCAGTACTTC
TRBJ2-1 | TRBD2 | 14 | TRBV20-1 | many | CSARGTSGNNEQFF | TGCAGTGCTAGAGGAACTAGCGGGAACAATGAGCAGTTCTTC
TRBJ2-1 | NA | 15 | TRBV15 | many | CATSREGVAENEQFF | TGTGCCACCAGCAGAGAAGGGGTAGCCGAAAATGAGCAGTTCTTC
TRBJ1-2 | NA | 14 | TRBV6-6 | NA | CANSYSAGNYGYTF | TGTGCCAACAGTTACTCGGCGGGAAACTATGGCTACACCTTC
TRBJ2-5 | TRBD2 | 17 | TRBV7-9 | many | CASSSRNGLAEQETQYF | TGTGCCAGCAGTTCTAGAAACGGACTAGCGGAGCAAGAGACCCAGTACTTC
TRBJ2-3 | TRBD2 | 17 | TRBV19 | NA | CASSRPSGRAGTDTQYF | TGTGCCAGTTCTCGGCCTAGCGGGAGGGCTGGCACAGATACGCAGTATTTT
TRBJ2-3 | NA | 15 | TRBV7-9 | many | CASSSQALSTDTQYF | TGTGCCAGCAGCTCCCAGGCACTTAGCACAGATACGCAGTATTTT